Sequencing of this T cell receptor beta chain was carried out in a study of chemoradiotherapy in HPV16-positive cancers. Study background: Functional T-cell assays on two HPV16-positive patients' cells defined candidate HPV-specific clones and common TCR motifs. General study points: For HPV16-positive patients, expanding HPV-responsive T cells associated with longer recurrence-free survival.

V lost 6 bases and J lost 10, with 19 bases in between. Germline V gene lookup returns CDR1 MNHEY and CDR2 SVGAGI. This CDR3 contains 15 residues. Clones were sequenced by immunoSEQ multiplex PCR, and TCRdb holds only the in-frame ones, with some missing. The sample consists of about 4,000 clones, 75% of them appearing once. This clone was found a few times. The antigen remains unidentified. Specimen collection occurred from a patient who underwent chemoradiotherapy. The chain is built from TRBV6-5 and TRBJ1-6; D may be TRBD1 (5 bases). This TCR was recovered from a human donor with HPV-associated anogenital cancer. This CDR3 reads CASSRDRSPFSPLHF. The CDR3 DNA is TGTGCCAGCAGCAGGGACCGCTCCCCTTTCTCACCCCTCCACTTT.